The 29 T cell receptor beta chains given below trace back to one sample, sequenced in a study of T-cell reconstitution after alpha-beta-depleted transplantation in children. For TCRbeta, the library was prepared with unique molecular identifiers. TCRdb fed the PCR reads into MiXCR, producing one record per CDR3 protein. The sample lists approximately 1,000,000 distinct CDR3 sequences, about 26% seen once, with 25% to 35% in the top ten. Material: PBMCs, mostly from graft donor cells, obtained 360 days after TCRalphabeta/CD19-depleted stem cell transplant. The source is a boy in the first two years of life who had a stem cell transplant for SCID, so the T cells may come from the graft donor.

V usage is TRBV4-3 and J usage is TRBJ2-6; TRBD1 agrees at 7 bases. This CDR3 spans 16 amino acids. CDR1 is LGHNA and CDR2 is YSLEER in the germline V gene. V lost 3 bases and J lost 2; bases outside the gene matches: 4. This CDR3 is CASSQATGAGANVLTF. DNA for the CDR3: TGCGCCAGCAGCCAGGCCACAGGGGCTGGGGCCAACGTCCTGACTTTC.

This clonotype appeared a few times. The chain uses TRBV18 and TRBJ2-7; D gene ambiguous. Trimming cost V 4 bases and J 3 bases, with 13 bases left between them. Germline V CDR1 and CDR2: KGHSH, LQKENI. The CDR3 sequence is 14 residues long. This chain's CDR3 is CASSLASGIYEQYF. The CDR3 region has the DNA TGTGCCAGCTCACTGGCCTCGGGCATCTACGAGCAGTACTTC.

CDR3 amino acids: CASSRSGSHEQFF. The CDR3 bases are TGTGCCAGCAGCCGTAGCGGGAGCCATGAGCAGTTCTTC. The gene calls are TRBV7-9 and TRBJ2-1; 9 bases align to TRBD2. V lost 5 bases and J lost 8; bases outside the gene matches: 4. CDR1 SEHNR and CDR2 FQNEAQ come from the germline V gene (reference sequence). This CDR3 region has 13 residues.

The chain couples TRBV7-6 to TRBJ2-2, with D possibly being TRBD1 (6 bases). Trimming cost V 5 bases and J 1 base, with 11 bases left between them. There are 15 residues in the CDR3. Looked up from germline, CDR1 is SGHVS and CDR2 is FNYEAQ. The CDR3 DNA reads TGTGCCAGCAGCACCGACAGGTTGAACACCGGGGAGCTGTTTTTT. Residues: CASSTDRLNTGELFF.

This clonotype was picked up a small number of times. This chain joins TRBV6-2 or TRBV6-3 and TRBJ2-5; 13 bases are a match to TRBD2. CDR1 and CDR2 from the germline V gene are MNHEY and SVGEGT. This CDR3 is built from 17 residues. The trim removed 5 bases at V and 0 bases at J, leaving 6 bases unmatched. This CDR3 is CASSSPTSGGYQETQYF. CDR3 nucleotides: TGTGCCAGCAGTAGTCCGACTAGCGGGGGGTACCAAGAGACCCAGTACTTC.

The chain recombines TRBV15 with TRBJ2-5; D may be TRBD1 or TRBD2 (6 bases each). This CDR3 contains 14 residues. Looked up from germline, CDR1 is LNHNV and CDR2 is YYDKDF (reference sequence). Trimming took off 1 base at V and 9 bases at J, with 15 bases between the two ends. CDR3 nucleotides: TGTGCCACCAGCAGAGGGGGGGCCCTTAGGGCCCAGTACTTC. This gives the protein CATSRGGALRAQYF.

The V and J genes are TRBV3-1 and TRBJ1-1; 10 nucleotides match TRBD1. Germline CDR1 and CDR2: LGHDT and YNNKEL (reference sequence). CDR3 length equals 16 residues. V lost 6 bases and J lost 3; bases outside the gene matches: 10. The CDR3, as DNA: TGTGCCAGCAGTCCTCTCACCGGGACAGGGGACACTGAAGCTTTCTTT. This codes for CASSPLTGTGDTEAFF. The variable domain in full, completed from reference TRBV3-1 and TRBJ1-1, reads DTAVSQTPKYLVTQMGNDKSIKCEQNLGHDTMYWYKQDSKKFLKIMFSYNNKELIINETVPNRFSPKSPDKAHLNLHINSLELGDSAVYFCASSPLTGTGDTEAFFGQGTRLTVV.

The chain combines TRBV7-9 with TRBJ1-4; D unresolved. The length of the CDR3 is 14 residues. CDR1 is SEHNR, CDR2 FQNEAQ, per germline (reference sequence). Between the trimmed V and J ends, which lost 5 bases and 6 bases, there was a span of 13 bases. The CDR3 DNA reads TGTGCCAGCAGCCTGGACGTTGGCTATGAAAAACTGTTTTTT. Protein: CASSLDVGYEKLFF.

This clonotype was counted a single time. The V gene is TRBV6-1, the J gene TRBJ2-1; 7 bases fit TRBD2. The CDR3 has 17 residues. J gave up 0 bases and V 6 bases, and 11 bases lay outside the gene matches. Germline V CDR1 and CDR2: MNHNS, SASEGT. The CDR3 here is CASSRTGGWSSYNEQFF. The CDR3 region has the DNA TGTGCCAGCAGCAGAACGGGGGGTTGGAGCTCCTACAATGAGCAGTTCTTC.

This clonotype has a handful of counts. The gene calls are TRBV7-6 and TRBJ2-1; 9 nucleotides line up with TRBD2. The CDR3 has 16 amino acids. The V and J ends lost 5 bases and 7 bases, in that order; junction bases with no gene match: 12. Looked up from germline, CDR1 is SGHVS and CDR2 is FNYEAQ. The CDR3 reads CASSPTRTSDRNEQFF. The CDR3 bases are TGTGCCAGCAGCCCTACCCGGACTAGCGATAGAAATGAGCAGTTCTTC.

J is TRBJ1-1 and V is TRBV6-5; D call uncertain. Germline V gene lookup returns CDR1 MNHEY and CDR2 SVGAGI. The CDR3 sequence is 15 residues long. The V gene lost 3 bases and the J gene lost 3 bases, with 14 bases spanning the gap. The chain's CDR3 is CASSYSIGSYTEAFF. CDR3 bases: TGTGCCAGCAGTTATAGTATTGGCAGTTACACTGAAGCTTTCTTT.

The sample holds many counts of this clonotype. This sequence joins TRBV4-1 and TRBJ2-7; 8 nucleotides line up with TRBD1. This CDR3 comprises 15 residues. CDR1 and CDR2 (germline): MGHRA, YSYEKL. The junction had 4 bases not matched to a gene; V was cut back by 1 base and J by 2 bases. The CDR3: CASSQGQGPAYEQYF. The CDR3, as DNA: TGCGCCAGCAGCCAAGGACAGGGGCCGGCCTACGAGCAGTACTTC.

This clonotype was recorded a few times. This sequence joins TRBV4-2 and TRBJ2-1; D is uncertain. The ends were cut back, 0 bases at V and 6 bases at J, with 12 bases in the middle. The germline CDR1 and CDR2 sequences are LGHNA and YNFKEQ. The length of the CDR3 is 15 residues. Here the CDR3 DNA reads TGTGCCAGCAGCCAAGAGGTTTCAGTAGGCAATGAGCAGTTCTTC. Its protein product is CASSQEVSVGNEQFF.

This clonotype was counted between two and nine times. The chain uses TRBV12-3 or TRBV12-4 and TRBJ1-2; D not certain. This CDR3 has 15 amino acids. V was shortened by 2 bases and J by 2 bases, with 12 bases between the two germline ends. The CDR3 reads CASSLLGTSNYGYTF. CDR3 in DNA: TGTGCCAGCAGTTTACTAGGCACCTCCAACTATGGCTACACCTTC.

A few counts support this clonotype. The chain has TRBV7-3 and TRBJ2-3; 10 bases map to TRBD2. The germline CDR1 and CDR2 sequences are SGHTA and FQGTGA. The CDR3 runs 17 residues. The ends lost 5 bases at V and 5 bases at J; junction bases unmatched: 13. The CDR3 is CASSPRGGTSAGDTQYF. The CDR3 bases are TGTGCCAGCAGCCCCCGTGGTGGGACTAGCGCTGGAGATACGCAGTATTTT.

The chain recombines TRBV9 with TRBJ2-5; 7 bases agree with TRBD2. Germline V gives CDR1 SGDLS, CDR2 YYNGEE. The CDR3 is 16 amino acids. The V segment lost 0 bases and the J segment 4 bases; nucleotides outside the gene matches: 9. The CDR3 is CASSVGARGGLETQYF. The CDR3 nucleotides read TGTGCCAGCAGCGTAGGGGCTCGCGGGGGTCTAGAGACCCAGTACTTC.

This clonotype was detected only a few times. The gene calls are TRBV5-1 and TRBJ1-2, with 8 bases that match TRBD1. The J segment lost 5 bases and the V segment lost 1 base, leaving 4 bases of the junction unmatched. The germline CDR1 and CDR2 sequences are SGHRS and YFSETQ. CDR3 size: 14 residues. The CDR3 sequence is CASSLPGGGYGYTF. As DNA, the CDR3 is TGCGCCAGCAGCTTGCCAGGGGGCGGTTATGGCTACACCTTC.

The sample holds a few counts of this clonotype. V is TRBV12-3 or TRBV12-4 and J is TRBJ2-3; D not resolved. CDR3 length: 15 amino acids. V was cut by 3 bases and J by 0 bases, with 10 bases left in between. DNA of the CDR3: TGTGCCAGCAGTTTCGGGCCAGCTAGCACAGATACGCAGTATTTT. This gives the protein CASSFGPASTDTQYF.

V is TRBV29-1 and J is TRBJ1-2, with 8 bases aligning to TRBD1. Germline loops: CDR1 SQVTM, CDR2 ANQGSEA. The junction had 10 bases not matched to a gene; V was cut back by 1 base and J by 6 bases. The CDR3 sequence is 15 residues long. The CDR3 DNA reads TGCAGCGTTGAAGCCCGGGACAGGAATATCCATGGCTACACCTTC. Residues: CSVEARDRNIHGYTF.

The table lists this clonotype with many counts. The DNA for the CDR3 is TGCGCCAGCAGCTTGGCCGGCAGGGGATACCAAGAGACCCAGTACTTC. Protein sequence: CASSLAGRGYQETQYF. This chain links TRBV5-1 with TRBJ2-5; weak D call: TRBD1 (6 bases). CDR1 and CDR2 (germline): SGHRS, YFSETQ. This CDR3 comprises 16 residues. V lost 0 bases, J lost 0 bases, and 12 bases lay in between.

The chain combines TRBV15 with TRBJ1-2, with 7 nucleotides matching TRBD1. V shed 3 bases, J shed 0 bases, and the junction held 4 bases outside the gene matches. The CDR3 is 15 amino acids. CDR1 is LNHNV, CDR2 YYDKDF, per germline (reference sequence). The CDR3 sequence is CATSSQTGANYGYTF. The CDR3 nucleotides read TGTGCCACCAGCAGTCAAACAGGGGCTAACTATGGCTACACCTTC.

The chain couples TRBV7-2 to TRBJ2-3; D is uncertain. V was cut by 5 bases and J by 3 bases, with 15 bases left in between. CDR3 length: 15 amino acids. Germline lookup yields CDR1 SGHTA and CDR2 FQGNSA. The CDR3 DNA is TGTGCCAGCAGCCTAAAACTCCGGTTGACAGATACGCAGTATTTT. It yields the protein CASSLKLRLTDTQYF.

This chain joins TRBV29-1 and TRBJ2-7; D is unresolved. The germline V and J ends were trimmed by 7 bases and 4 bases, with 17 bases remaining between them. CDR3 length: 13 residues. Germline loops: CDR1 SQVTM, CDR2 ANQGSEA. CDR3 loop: CSALGLDSYEQYF. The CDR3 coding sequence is TGCAGCGCCTTAGGCCTTGATTCTTACGAGCAGTACTTC.

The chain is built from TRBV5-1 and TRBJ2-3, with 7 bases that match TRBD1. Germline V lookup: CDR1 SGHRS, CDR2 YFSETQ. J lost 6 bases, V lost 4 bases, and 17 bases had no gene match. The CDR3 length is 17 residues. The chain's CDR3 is CASSPQRQGRGSDTQYF. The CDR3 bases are TGCGCCAGCAGCCCCCAAAGACAGGGAAGAGGATCGGATACGCAGTATTTT.

The DNA of the CDR3 is TGCGCCAGCAGTAGGGACAGCCTAAGCTCCTACAATGAGCAGTTCTTC. Its protein product is CASSRDSLSSYNEQFF. The gene calls are TRBV5-1 and TRBJ2-1; 7 bases fit TRBD1. With V trimmed by 5 bases and J by 0 bases, 8 bases remained unmatched. Germline-derived CDR1 and CDR2 are SGHRS and YFSETQ. The CDR3 sequence is 16 residues long.

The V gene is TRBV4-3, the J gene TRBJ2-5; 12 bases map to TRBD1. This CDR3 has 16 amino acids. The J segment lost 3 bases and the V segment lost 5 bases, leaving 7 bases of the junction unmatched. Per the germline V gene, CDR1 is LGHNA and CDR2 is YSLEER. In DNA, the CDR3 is TGCGCCAGCAGCAAAGGGACAGGGGGCTTAAAAGAGACCCAGTACTTC. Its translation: CASSKGTGGLKETQYF.

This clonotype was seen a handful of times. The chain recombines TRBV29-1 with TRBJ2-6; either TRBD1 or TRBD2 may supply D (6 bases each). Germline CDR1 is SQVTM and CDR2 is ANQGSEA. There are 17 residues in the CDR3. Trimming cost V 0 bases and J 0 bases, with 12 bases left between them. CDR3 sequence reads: CSVEDRGGSSGANVLTF. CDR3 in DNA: TGCAGCGTTGAAGATAGAGGGGGGAGCTCTGGGGCCAACGTCCTGACTTTC.

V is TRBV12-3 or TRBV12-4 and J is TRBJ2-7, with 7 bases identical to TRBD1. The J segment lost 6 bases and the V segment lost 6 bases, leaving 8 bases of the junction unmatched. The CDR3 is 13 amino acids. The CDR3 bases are TGTGCCAGCAGGCATAACGACAGGGCCGAGCAGTACTTC. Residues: CASRHNDRAEQYF.

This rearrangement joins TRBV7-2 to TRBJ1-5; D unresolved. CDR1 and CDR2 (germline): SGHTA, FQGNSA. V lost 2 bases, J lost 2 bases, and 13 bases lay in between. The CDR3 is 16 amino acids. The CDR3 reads CASSLYGRLGNQPQHF. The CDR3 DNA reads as TGTGCCAGCAGCTTATACGGCAGGCTTGGCAATCAGCCCCAGCATTTT. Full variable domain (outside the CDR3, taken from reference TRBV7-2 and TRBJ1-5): GAGVSQSPSNKVTEKGKDVELRCDPISGHTALYWYRQSLGQGLEFLIYFQGNSAPDKSGLPSDRFSAERTGGSVSTLTIQRTQQEDSAVYLCASSLYGRLGNQPQHFGDGTRLSIL.